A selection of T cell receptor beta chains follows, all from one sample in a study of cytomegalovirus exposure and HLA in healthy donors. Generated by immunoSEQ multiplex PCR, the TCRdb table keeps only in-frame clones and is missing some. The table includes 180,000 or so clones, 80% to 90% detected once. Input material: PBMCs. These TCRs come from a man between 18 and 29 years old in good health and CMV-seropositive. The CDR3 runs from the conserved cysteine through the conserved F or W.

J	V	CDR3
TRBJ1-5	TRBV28	CASSLSGQGAGQPQHF
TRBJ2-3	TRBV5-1	CASSLGQVTDTQYF
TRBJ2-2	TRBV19	CASSPRQGNTGELFF
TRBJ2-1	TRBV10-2	CASTSLQGNNEQFF
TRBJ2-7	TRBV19	CASSLQQGFEQYF
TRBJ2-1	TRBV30	CAWSVLGAQDEQFF
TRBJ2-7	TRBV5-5	CASSLERQPTAKQYF
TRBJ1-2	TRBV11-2	CASSPPTSGRNYGYTF
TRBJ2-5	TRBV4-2	CASSGGGGETQYF
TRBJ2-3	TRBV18	CASSLAEDTQYF
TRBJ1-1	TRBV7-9	CASSLERQGNTEAFF
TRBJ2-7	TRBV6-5	CASSYSDKSYEQYF
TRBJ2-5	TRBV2	CASRDSETQYF
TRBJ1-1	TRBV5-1	CASGGQGGAEAFF
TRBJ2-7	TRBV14	CASSQGSGRGYEQYF